The present entry profiles one TCR beta chain with its context. Its antigen is not known. This specimen belongs to a study of graft-versus-host responses after intestinal transplantation. Across the whole study: Grafts were multivisceral, liver-intestinal, or isolated intestinal. After anti-thymocyte globulin induction, recipients took tacrolimus and steroids for three to four years. General study findings and limits: Recipient marrow harbored GvH clones, some of which surfaced first in ileum or blood.

TCRdb keeps only in-frame clones here, not all; method: immunoSEQ multiplex PCR. The data hold over 35,000 clones, with around 90% observed a single time. The sample in question was PBMCs, obtained approximately 320 days after intestinal transplant. The receptor was isolated from a human patient who received an intestinal transplant, so some T cells may come from the graft donor.

CDR3 nucleotide sequence: TGTGCCAGCAGTTACTATGTGACAGCTGACACTGAAGCTTTCTTT. Translating it yields CASSYYVTADTEAFF. The V call is TRBV6-6, the J call TRBJ1-1, with a weak D call TRBD1 (5 bases). With 1 base removed from V and 3 bases from J, the gap between germline ends came to 12 bases. CDR1 and CDR2 from the germline V gene are MNHNY and SVGAGI (reference sequence). This CDR3 comprises 15 residues.